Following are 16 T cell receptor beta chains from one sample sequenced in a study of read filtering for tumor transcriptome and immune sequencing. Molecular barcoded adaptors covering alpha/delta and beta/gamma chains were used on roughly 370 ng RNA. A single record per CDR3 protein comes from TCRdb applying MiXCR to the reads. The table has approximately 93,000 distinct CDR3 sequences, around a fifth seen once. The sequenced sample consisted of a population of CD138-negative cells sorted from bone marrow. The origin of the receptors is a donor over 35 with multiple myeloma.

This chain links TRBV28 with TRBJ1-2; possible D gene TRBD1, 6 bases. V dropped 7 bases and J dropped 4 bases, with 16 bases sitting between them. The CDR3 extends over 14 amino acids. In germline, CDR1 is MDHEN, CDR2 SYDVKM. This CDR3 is CASTPRGPLYGYTF. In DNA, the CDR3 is TGTGCCAGCACTCCCCGGGGGCCCCTCTATGGCTACACCTTC.

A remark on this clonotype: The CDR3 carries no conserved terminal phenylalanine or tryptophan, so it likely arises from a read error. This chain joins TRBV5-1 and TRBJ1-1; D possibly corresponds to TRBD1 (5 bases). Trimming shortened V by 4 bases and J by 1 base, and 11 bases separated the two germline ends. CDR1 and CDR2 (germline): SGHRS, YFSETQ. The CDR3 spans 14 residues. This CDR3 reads CASSMGGANTEAFC. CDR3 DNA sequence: TGCGCCAGCAGCATGGGCGGGGCGAACACTGAAGCTTTCTGT.

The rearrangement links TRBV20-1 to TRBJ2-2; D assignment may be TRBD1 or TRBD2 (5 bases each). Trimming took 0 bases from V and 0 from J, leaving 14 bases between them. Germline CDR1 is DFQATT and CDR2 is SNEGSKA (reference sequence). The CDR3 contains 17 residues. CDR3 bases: TGCAGTGCTAGAGATATTAGAGGGGCGGCGAACACCGGGGAGCTGTTTTTT. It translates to CSARDIRGAANTGELFF.

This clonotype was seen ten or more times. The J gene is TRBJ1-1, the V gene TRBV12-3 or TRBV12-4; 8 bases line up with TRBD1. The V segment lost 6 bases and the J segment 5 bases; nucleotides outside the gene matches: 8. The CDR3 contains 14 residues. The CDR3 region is CASSPIQGGTEAFF. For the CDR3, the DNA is TGTGCCAGCAGCCCGATACAGGGGGGGACTGAAGCTTTCTTT.

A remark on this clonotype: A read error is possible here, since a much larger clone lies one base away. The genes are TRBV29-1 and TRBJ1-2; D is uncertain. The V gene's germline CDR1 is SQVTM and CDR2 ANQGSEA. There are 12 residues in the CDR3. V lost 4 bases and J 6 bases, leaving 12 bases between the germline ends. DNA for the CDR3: TGCAGCGTTGGTGGGGTTTGGAATGGCTACACCTTC. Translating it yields CSVGGVWNGYTF.

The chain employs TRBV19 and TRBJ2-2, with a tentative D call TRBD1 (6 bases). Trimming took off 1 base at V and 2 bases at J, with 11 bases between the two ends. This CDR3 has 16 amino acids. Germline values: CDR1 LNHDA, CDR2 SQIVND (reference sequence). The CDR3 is CASSIGQGFNTGELFF. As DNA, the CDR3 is TGTGCCAGTAGTATAGGCCAGGGGTTTAACACCGGGGAGCTGTTTTTT.

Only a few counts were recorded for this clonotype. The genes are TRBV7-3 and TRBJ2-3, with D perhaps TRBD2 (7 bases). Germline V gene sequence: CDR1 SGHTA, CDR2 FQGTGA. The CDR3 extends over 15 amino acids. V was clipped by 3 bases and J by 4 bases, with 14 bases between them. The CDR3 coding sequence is TGTGCCAGCAGCTTCGTGGGGGGGCCAGCAGATACGCAGTATTTT. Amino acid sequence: CASSFVGGPADTQYF.

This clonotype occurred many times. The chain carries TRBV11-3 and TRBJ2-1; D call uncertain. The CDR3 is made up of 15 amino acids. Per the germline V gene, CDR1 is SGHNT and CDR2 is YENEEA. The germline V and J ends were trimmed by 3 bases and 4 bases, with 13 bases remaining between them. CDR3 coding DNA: TGTGCCAGCAGCTTCAGACACACCCCGTACAATGAGCAGTTCTTC. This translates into CASSFRHTPYNEQFF.

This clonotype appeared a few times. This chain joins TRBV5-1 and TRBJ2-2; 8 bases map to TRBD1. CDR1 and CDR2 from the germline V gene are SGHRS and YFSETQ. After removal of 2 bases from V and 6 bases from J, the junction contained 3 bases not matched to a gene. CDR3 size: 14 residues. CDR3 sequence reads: CASSFPGGSGELFF. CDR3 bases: TGCGCCAGCAGCTTCCCAGGGGGCTCCGGGGAGCTGTTTTTT. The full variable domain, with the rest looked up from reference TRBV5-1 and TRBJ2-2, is KAGVTQTPRYLIKTRGQQVTLSCSPISGHRSVSWYQQTPGQGLQFLFEYFSETQRNKGNFPGRFSGRQFSNSRSEMNVSTLELGDSALYLCASSFPGGSGELFFGEGSRLTVL.

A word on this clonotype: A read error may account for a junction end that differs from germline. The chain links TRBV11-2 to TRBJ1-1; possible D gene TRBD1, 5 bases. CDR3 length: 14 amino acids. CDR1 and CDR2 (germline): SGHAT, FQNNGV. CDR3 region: CASSLVGTVTEAFF. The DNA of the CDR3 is TGTGCCAGCAGCTTAGTGGGGACTGTCACTGAGGCTTTCTTT.

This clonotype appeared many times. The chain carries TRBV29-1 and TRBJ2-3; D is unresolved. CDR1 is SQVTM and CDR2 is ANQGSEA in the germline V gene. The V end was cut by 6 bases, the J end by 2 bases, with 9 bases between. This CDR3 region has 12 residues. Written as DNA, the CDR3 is TGCAGCGTCCCAACATCCACAGATACGCAGTATTTT. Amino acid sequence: CSVPTSTDTQYF.

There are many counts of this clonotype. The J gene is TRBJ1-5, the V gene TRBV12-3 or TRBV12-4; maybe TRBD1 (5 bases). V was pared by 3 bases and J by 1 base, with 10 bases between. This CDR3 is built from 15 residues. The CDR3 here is CASSFGAGSNQPQHF. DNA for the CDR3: TGTGCCAGCAGTTTTGGGGCAGGGAGCAATCAGCCCCAGCATTTT.

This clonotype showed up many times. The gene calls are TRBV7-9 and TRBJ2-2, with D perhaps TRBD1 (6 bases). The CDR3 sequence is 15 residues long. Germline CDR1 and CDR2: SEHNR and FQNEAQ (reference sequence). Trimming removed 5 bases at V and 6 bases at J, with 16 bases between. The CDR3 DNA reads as TGTGCCAGCAGCCCCCTTTCAGGGGTTCCCGGGGAGCTGTTTTTT. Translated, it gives CASSPLSGVPGELFF. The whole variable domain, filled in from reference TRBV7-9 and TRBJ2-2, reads DTGVSQNPRHKITKRGQNVTFRCDPISEHNRLYWYRQTLGQGPEFLTYFQNEAQLEKSRLLSDRFSAERPKGSFSTLEIQRTEQGDSAMYLCASSPLSGVPGELFFGEGSRLTVL.

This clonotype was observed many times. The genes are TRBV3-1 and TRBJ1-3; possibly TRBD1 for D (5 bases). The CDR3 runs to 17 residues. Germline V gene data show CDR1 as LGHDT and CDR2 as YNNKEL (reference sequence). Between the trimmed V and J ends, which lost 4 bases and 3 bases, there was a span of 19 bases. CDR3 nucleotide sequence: TGTGCCAGCAGCCGGGCTTTTGGGGGTTCGGGTGGAAACACCATATATTTT. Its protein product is CASSRAFGGSGGNTIYF.

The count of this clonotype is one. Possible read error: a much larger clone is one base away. CDR3 coding DNA: TGCAGTGCTAGACTGGGGACACTAAAGGACGCTGAAGCTTTCTTT. Residues: CSARLGTLKDAEAFF. This chain links TRBV20-1 with TRBJ1-1; TRBD1 might be the D (6 bases). The CDR3 is made up of 15 amino acids. Trimming shortened V by 2 bases and J by 6 bases, and 19 bases separated the two germline ends. CDR1 is DFQATT and CDR2 is SNEGSKA in the germline V gene (reference sequence).

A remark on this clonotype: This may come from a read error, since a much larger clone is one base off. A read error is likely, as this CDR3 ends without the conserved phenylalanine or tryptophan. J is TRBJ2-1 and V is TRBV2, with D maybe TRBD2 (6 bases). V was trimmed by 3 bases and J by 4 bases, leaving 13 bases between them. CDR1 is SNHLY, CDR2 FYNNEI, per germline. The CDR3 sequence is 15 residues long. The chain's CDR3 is CASSEAGRPYNEQFS. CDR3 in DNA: TGTGCCAGCAGTGAGGCGGGACGTCCTTACAATGAGCAGTTCTCC.